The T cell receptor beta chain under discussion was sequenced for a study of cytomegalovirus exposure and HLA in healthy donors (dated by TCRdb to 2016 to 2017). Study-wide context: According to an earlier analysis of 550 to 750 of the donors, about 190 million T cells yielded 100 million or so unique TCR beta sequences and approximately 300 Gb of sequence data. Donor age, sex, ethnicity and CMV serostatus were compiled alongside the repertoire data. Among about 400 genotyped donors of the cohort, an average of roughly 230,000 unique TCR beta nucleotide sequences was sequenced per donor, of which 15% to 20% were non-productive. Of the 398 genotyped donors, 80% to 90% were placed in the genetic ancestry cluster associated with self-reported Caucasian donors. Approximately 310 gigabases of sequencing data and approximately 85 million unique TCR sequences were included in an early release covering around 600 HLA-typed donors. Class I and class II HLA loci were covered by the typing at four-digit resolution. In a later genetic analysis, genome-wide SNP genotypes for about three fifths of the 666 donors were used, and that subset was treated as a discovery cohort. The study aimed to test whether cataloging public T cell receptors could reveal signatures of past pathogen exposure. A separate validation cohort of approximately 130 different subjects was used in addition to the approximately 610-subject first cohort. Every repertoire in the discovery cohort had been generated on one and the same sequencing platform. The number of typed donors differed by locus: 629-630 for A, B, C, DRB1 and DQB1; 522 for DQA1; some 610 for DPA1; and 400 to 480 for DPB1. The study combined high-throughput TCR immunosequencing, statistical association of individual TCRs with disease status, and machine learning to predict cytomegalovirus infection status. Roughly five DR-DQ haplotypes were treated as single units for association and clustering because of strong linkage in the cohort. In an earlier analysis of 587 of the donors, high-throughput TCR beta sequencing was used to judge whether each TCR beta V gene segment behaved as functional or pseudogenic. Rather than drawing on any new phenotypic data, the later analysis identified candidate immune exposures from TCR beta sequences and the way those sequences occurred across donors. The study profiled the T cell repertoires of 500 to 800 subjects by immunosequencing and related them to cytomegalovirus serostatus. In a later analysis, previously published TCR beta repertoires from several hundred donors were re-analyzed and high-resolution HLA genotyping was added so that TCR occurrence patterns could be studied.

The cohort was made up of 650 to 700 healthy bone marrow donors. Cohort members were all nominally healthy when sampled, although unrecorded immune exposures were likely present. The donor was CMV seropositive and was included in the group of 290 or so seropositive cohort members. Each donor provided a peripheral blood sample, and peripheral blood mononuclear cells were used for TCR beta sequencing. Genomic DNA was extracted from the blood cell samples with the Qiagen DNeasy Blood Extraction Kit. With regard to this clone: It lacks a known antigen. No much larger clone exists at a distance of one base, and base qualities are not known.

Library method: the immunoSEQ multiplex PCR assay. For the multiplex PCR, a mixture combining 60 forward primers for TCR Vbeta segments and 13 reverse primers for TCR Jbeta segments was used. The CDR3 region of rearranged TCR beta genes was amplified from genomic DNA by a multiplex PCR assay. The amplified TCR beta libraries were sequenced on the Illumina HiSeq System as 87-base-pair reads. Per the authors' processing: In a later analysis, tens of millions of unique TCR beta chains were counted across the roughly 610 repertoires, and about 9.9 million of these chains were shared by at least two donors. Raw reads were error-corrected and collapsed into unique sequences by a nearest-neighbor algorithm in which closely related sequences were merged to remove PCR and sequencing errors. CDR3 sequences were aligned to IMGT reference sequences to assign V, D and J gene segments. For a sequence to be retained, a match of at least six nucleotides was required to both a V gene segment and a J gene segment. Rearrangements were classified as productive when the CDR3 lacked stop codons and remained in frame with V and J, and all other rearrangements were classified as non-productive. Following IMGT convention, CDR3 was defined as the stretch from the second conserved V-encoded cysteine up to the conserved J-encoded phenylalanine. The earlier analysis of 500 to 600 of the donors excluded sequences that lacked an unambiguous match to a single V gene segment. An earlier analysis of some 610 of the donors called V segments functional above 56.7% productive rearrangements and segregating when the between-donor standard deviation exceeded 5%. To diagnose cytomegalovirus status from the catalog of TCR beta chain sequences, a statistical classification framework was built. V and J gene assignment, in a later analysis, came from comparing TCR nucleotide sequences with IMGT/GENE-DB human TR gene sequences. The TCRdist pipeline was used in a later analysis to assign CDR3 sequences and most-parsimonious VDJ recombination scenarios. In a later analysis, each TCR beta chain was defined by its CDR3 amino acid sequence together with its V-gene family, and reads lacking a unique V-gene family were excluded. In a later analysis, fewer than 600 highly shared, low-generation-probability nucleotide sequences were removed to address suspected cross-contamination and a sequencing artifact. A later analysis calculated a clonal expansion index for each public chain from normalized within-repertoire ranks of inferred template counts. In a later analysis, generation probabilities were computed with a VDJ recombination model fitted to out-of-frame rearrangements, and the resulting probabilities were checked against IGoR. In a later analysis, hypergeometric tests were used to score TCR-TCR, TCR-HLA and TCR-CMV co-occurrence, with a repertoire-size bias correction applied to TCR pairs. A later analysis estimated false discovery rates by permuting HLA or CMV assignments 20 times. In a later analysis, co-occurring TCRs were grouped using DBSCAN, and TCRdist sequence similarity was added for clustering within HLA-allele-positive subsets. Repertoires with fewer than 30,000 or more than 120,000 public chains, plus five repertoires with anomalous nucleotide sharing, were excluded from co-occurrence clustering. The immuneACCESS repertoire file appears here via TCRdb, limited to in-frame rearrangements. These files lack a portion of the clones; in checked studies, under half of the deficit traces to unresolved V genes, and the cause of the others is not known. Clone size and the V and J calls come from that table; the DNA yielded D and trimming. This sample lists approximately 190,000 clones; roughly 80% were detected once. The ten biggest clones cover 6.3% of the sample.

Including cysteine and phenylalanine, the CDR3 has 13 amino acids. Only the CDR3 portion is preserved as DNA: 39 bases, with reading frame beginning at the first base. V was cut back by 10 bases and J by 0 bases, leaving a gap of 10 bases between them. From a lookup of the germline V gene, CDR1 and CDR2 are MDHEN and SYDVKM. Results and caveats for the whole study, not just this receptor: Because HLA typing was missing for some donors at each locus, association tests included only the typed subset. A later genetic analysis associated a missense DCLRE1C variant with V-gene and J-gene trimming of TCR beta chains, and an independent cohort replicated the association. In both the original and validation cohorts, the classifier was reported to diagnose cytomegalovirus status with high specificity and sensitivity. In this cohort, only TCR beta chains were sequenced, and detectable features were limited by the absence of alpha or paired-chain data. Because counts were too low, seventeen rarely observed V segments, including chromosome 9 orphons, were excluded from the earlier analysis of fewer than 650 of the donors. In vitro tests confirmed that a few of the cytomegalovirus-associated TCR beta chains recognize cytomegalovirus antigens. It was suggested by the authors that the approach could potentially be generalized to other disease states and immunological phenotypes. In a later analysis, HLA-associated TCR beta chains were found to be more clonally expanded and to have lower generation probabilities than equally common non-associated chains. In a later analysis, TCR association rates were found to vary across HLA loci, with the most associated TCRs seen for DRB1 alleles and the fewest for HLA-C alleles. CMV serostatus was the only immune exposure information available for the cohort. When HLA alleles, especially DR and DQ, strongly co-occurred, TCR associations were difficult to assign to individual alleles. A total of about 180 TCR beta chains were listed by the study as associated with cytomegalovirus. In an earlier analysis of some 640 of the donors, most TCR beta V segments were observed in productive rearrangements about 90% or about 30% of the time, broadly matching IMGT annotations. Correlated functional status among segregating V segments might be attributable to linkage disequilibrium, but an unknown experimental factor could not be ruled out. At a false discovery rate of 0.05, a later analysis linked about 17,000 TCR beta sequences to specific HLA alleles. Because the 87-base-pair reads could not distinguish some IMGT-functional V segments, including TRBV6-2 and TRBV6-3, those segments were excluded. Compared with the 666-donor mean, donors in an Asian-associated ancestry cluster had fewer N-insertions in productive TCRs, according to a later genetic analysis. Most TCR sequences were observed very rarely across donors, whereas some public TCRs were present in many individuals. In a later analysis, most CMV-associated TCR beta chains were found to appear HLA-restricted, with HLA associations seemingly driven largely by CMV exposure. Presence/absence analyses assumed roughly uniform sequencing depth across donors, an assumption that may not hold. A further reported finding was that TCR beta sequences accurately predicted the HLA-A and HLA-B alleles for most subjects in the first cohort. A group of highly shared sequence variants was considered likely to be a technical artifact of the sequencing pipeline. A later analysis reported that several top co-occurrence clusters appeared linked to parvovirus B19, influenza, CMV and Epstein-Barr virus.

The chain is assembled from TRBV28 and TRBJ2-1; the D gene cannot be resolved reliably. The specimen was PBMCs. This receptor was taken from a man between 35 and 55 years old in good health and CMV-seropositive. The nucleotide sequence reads TGTGCCATCAACAAAAGCTCCTACAATGAGCAGTTCTTC. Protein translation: CAINKSSYNEQFF.